The next 20 T cell receptor beta chains were all read from a single sample in a study of control samples from healthy donors and cancer patients (dated by TCRdb to the early 2020s). The library was built by means of the immunoSEQ multiplex PCR assay. TCRdb mirrors the immuneACCESS table, restricted to in-frame sequences. Some clones are absent from its copies; in checked studies, under half trace to an unresolved V gene, and the reason for the others is unknown. This sample gives around 200,000 clones in total; just under 95% of them show up just once. About 1.6% of the sample rests with the top ten. Sequenced material: blood. These receptors were taken from a man aged 45-65 years in good health.

This sequence joins TRBV6-2 or TRBV6-3 and TRBJ1-5; D is possibly TRBD1 (6 bases). This CDR3 has 15 amino acids. The germline V gene encodes CDR1 MNHEY and CDR2 SVGEGT. V was clipped by 5 bases and J by 0 bases, with 11 bases between them. Here the CDR3 DNA reads TGTGCCAGCAGTAAGAGGGGGAATAGCAATCAGCCCCAGCATTTT. This translates into CASSKRGNSNQPQHF.

As DNA, the CDR3 is TGTGCCAGCAGTTACTCTCTGGGTGGGACCGGGGAGCTGTTTTTT. Translated: CASSYSLGGTGELFF. This chain joins TRBV6-5 and TRBJ2-2; D gene unclear. There are 15 residues in the CDR3. Germline-derived CDR1 and CDR2 are MNHEY and SVGAGI. With 0 bases removed from V and 5 bases from J, the gap between germline ends came to 10 bases.

This clone was observed a single time. The V gene is TRBV27, the J gene TRBJ1-3; no clear D gene. Germline assignment: CDR1 MNHEY and CDR2 SMNVEV (reference sequence). V was shortened by 6 bases and J by 0 bases, with 6 bases between the two germline ends. The CDR3 length is 13 residues. CDR3 in amino acids: CASRPSSGNTIYF. The CDR3 DNA sequence: TGTGCCAGCAGGCCAAGCTCTGGAAACACCATATATTTT.

J is TRBJ2-5 and V is TRBV18; 8 bases align to TRBD1. This CDR3 is 14 amino acids long. The germline V gene has CDR1 KGHSH and CDR2 LQKENI. V lost 3 bases, J lost 5 bases, and 5 bases stayed unmatched. CDR3 sequence reads: CASSPGQGRETQYF. CDR3 bases: TGTGCCAGCTCACCCGGACAGGGAAGGGAGACCCAGTACTTC.

The genes are TRBV5-6 and TRBJ1-1, with a weak D call TRBD1 (6 bases). Germline-derived CDR1 and CDR2 are SGHDT and YYEEEE. The CDR3 contains 13 residues. V was pared by 4 bases and J by 4 bases, with 11 bases between. CDR3 loop: CASSPQGGTEAFF. CDR3 DNA sequence: TGTGCCAGCAGCCCCCAAGGGGGCACTGAAGCTTTCTTT.

This clone was seen just once. Different DNA sequences within this sample yield the same CDR3. The rearrangement links TRBV5-5 to TRBJ1-2; 8 bases align to TRBD1. Germline V CDR1 and CDR2: SGHKS, YYEKEE (reference sequence). The CDR3 is made up of 14 amino acids. With V trimmed by 3 bases and J by 2 bases, 3 bases remained unmatched. The CDR3 loop reads CASSYGQGNYGYTF. The CDR3 DNA is TGTGCCAGCAGCTACGGACAGGGCAACTATGGCTACACCTTC.

This clone has a single count. The chain recombines TRBV6-5 with TRBJ1-6; 7 positions agree with TRBD1. There are 14 residues in the CDR3. The J segment lost 7 bases and the V segment lost 4 bases, leaving 4 bases of the junction unmatched. The germline V gene encodes CDR1 MNHEY and CDR2 SVGAGI. The CDR3 DNA follows: TGTGCCAGCAGTTCCGGGACAGCCAATTCACCCCTCCACTTT. Translation: CASSSGTANSPLHF.

This sequence joins TRBV6-5 and TRBJ1-5; D gene uncertain. Germline CDR1 and CDR2: MNHEY and SVGAGI. Trimming took 6 bases from V and 7 from J, leaving 7 bases between them. This CDR3 has 11 residues. The chain's CDR3 is CASRTWQPQHF. CDR3 bases: TGTGCCAGCAGAACTTGGCAGCCCCAGCATTTT.

The V call is TRBV28, the J call TRBJ1-2, with D possibly TRBD1 on 6 matching bases. The CDR3 covers 13 residues. Germline V gene data show CDR1 as MDHEN and CDR2 as SYDVKM. V was pared by 11 bases and J by 8 bases, with 21 bases between. The CDR3 bases are TGTGCCGGAACAGGGAGACCAAGTTTGGGCTACACCTTC. As protein: CAGTGRPSLGYTF.

The rearrangement links TRBV5-4 to TRBJ1-1, with D unresolved. Germline V gene lookup returns CDR1 SGHNT and CDR2 YYREEE (reference sequence). The V end was cut by 1 base, the J end by 1 base, with 11 bases between. The CDR3 runs 15 residues. CDR3: CASSLISFENTEAFF. CDR3 nucleotides: TGTGCCAGCAGCTTGATTTCATTCGAGAACACTGAAGCTTTCTTT.

This chain joins TRBV11-2 and TRBJ1-4, with D tentatively TRBD1 (6 bases). The CDR3 loop spans 15 amino acids. V gave up 5 bases and J gave up 5 bases, with 15 bases separating them. The V gene's germline CDR1 is SGHAT and CDR2 FQNNGV. CDR3 coding DNA: TGTGCCAGCAGCAGGGTGGGGGGGCTAAATGAAAAACTGTTTTTT. Its protein is CASSRVGGLNEKLFF.

About this clone itself: In the same sample, other DNA sequences code for this CDR3. The chain is built from TRBV5-1 and TRBJ2-2; tentative D call: TRBD1 (6 bases). Germline V lookup: CDR1 SGHRS, CDR2 YFSETQ. The V end was cut by 3 bases, the J end by 4 bases, with 7 bases between. CDR3 length: 13 residues. The CDR3: CASSSQGTGELFF. The CDR3, as DNA: TGCGCCAGCAGCTCACAGGGCACCGGGGAGCTGTTTTTT.

The chain employs TRBV5-4 and TRBJ2-1, with a tentative D call TRBD1 (5 bases). The germline gives CDR1 SGHNT, CDR2 YYREEE (reference sequence). Trimming cost V 0 bases and J 9 bases, with 22 bases left between them. The CDR3 is 17 amino acids. As DNA, the CDR3 is TGTGCCAGCAGCTTGGAGCCCCCAGGGCCGTATAGGAGTGAGCAGTTCTTC. Residues: CASSLEPPGPYRSEQFF.

CDR3 amino acids: CASSLDWGELGEDGYTF. The CDR3, as DNA: TGTGCCAGCAGCTTAGACTGGGGAGAATTGGGTGAGGACGGCTACACCTTC. The J gene is TRBJ1-2, the V gene TRBV7-9, with D unclear. The CDR3 is made up of 17 amino acids. Trimming cost V 1 base and J 8 bases, with 23 bases left between them. Looked up from germline, CDR1 is SEHNR and CDR2 is FQNEAQ (reference sequence).

CDR3 loop: CASSRGETQYF. The CDR3 DNA reads as TGTGCCAGCAGTCGCGGGGAGACCCAGTACTTC. V usage is TRBV12-3 or TRBV12-4 and J usage is TRBJ2-5; a weak D match, TRBD2 (5 bases). The CDR3 has 11 residues. V lost 5 bases to trimming and J lost 5 bases, with 6 bases between them.

The chain recombines TRBV30 with TRBJ1-3; TRBD1 matches 7 bases. The CDR3 runs 15 residues. Germline CDR1 GTSNPN, CDR2 SVGIG (reference sequence). The trim removed 2 bases at V and 4 bases at J, leaving 8 bases unmatched. The CDR3 reads CAWSQADRDGNTIYF. Written as DNA, the CDR3 is TGTGCCTGGAGTCAAGCCGACAGGGACGGAAACACCATATATTTT. Combining the CDR3 with reference TRBV30 and TRBJ1-3 gives the whole variable domain SQTIHQWPATLVQPVGSPLSLECTVEGTSNPNLYWYRQAAGRGLQLLFYSVGIGQISSEVPQNLSASRPQDRQFILSSKKLLLSDSGFYLCAWSQADRDGNTIYFGEGSWLTVV.

V and J are TRBV11-3 and TRBJ2-7; D is undetermined. This CDR3 is built from 14 residues. The germline V and J ends were trimmed by 1 base and 0 bases, with 7 bases remaining between them. Germline V gene data show CDR1 as SGHNT and CDR2 as YENEEA. The CDR3 spells CASSLVASSYEQYF. Written as DNA, the CDR3 is TGTGCCAGCAGCTTAGTTGCCAGCTCCTACGAGCAGTACTTC.

The rearrangement uses TRBV2 and TRBJ1-2, with 7 bases lining up with TRBD1. The V gene end was trimmed by 6 bases and the J gene end by 1 base; junction bases not matched to a gene: 8. The CDR3 runs 15 residues. Per germline, CDR1 SNHLY and CDR2 FYNNEI. As DNA, the CDR3 is TGTGCCAGCAGCCCCCCGGGACAGCATAACTATGGCTACACCTTC. Encoded protein: CASSPPGQHNYGYTF.

Worth noting for this clone: Other DNA variants within this sample encode the same CDR3. V usage is TRBV3-1 (or the pseudogene TRBV3-2) and J usage is TRBJ2-1; 9 bases match TRBD2. V shed 3 bases, J shed 3 bases, and the junction held 3 bases outside the gene matches. The CDR3 runs to 15 residues. Germline loops: CDR1 LGHDT, CDR2 YNNKEL (reference sequence). CDR3 DNA: TGTGCCAGCAGCCAGGCGGGGGGGGGCTACAATGAGCAGTTCTTC. Encoded protein: CASSQAGGGYNEQFF.

The genes are TRBV7-3 and TRBJ1-1; D possibly corresponds to TRBD1 (5 bases). CDR1 is SGHTA, CDR2 FQGTGA, per germline. Trimming cost V 5 bases and J 7 bases, with 11 bases left between them. This CDR3 is built from 12 residues. The CDR3 bases are TGTGCCAGCAGCCAAGGGGTTGGTGAAGCTTTCTTT. It translates to CASSQGVGEAFF.